This is a list of T cell receptor beta chains from one sample in a study of CD8 T cells in ankylosing spondylitis. TCRdb reprocessed the 5' RACE reads with MiXCR, giving one entry per CDR3 protein. The table lists around 130,000 distinct CDR3 sequences, 7% of them singletons. The sequenced material came from blood, either unsorted or a sorted T cell fraction (not recorded which). All receptors derive from a male donor with ankylosing spondylitis or in good health (not recorded which). The CDR3 runs from the conserved cysteine through the conserved F or W. Fields, in order: J gene, clone size, D gene, V gene, CDR3 DNA, CDR3 protein. A D gene is named only where the DNA matches it firmly. Where a row states a size, it is once, few, many or the class of an expanded clone; other rows omit it.

J gene: TRBJ2-1; clone size: many; D gene: TRBD2; V gene: TRBV20-1; CDR3 DNA: TGCAGTGCTATAGCGGGAGGCCTCTACAATGAGCAGTTCTTC; CDR3 protein: CSAIAGGLYNEQFF
J gene: TRBJ1-1; clone size: many; D gene: -; V gene: TRBV5-1; CDR3 DNA: TGCGCCAGCAGCTCGGAGGGACGGACGAACACTGAAGCTTTCTTT; CDR3 protein: CASSSEGRTNTEAFF
J gene: TRBJ2-7; clone size: -; D gene: -; V gene: TRBV29-1; CDR3 DNA: TGCAGCGCACTAAACCAGGCGGGGGCGGGCGAGCAGTACTTC; CDR3 protein: CSALNQAGAGEQYF
J gene: TRBJ1-5; clone size: many; D gene: TRBD1; V gene: TRBV7-2; CDR3 DNA: TGTGCCAGCAGCTCACAGGGGGATCAGCCCCAGCATTTT; CDR3 protein: CASSSQGDQPQHF
J gene: TRBJ1-1; clone size: many; D gene: TRBD1; V gene: TRBV5-1; CDR3 DNA: TGCGCCAGCAGCTTGGAACCAGGGGGGACCCACACTGAAGCTTTCTTT; CDR3 protein: CASSLEPGGTHTEAFF
J gene: TRBJ2-1; clone size: many; D gene: TRBD2; V gene: TRBV15; CDR3 DNA: TGTGCCACCAGCAGAGTTGGAGTGCGGGGGACTAGCGGGAGCGGGTTGCGTGAGCAGTTCTTC; CDR3 protein: CATSRVGVRGTSGSGLREQFF
J gene: TRBJ2-6; clone size: many; D gene: -; V gene: TRBV9; CDR3 DNA: TGTGCCAGCAGCGTCGACAGCTCTGGGGCCAACGTCCTGACTTTC; CDR3 protein: CASSVDSSGANVLTF
J gene: TRBJ2-3; clone size: many; D gene: TRBD1; V gene: TRBV10-3; CDR3 DNA: TGTGCCATCAGCGCCCGAACAGGGGGCGAAGATACGCAGTATTTT; CDR3 protein: CAISARTGGEDTQYF
J gene: TRBJ2-5; clone size: few; D gene: -; V gene: TRBV7-2; CDR3 DNA: TGTGCCAGCAGCTCATATAGCGAGACCCAGTACTTC; CDR3 protein: CASSSYSETQYF
J gene: TRBJ2-1; clone size: many; D gene: TRBD2; V gene: TRBV5-1; CDR3 DNA: TGCGCCAGCAGCTTTGGCGCGGGAGTCTACAATGAGCAGTTCTTC; CDR3 protein: CASSFGAGVYNEQFF
J gene: TRBJ1-3; clone size: many; D gene: -; V gene: TRBV6-2/TRBV6-3; CDR3 DNA: TGTGCCAGCAGTTACGGGTTCCGGACAAACACCATATATTTT; CDR3 protein: CASSYGFRTNTIYF
J gene: TRBJ2-1; clone size: many; D gene: TRBD2; V gene: TRBV20-1; CDR3 DNA: TGCAGTGCGCCGACTAGCGGGAATGAGCAGTTCTTC; CDR3 protein: CSAPTSGNEQFF
J gene: TRBJ2-1; clone size: -; D gene: TRBD1; V gene: TRBV5-1; CDR3 DNA: TGCGCCAGCAGCTTGGACGGGGACAGGGGGTACAATGAGCAGTTCTTC; CDR3 protein: CASSLDGDRGYNEQFF
J gene: TRBJ2-2; clone size: many; D gene: TRBD2; V gene: TRBV28; CDR3 DNA: TGTGCCAGCAGTTTGTTTGCCGGGAGGGCGAACACCGGGGAGCTGTTTTTT; CDR3 protein: CASSLFAGRANTGELFF
J gene: TRBJ1-1; clone size: many; D gene: -; V gene: TRBV5-5; CDR3 DNA: TGTGCCAGCACCCAGGGTATAGTCGCTGAAGCTTTCTTT; CDR3 protein: CASTQGIVAEAFF
J gene: TRBJ2-3; clone size: many; D gene: -; V gene: TRBV7-3; CDR3 DNA: TGTGCCAGCAGCTTAACGGCTGAGAGCACAGATACGCAGTATTTT; CDR3 protein: CASSLTAESTDTQYF
J gene: TRBJ1-3; clone size: many; D gene: -; V gene: TRBV27; CDR3 DNA: TGTGCCAGCAGTTCCTTAGGGTCGAGCTCTGGAAACACCATATATTTT; CDR3 protein: CASSSLGSSSGNTIYF
J gene: TRBJ2-7; clone size: many; D gene: -; V gene: TRBV6-2/TRBV6-3; CDR3 DNA: TGTGCCAGCAGACCCTCACTAGGATTCCACGAGCAGTACTTC; CDR3 protein: CASRPSLGFHEQYF
J gene: TRBJ2-7; clone size: many; D gene: -; V gene: TRBV3-1; CDR3 DNA: TGTGCCAGCACCTACTCCGAGCTCTACGAGCAGTACTTC; CDR3 protein: CASTYSELYEQYF
J gene: TRBJ1-1; clone size: many; D gene: TRBD1; V gene: TRBV4-1; CDR3 DNA: TGCGCCAGCAGCGGACAGGGTCGGAACACTGAAGCTTTCTTT; CDR3 protein: CASSGQGRNTEAFF
J gene: TRBJ2-2; clone size: many; D gene: TRBD2; V gene: TRBV20-1; CDR3 DNA: TGCAGTGCTATGACTAGCCCTCCCGGGGAGCTGTTTTTT; CDR3 protein: CSAMTSPPGELFF
J gene: TRBJ1-6; clone size: many; D gene: -; V gene: TRBV28; CDR3 DNA: TGTGCCAGCACCGATTTCAACTACAGGGACGAGAATTCACCCCTCCACTTT; CDR3 protein: CASTDFNYRDENSPLHF
J gene: TRBJ2-2; clone size: many; D gene: -; V gene: TRBV14; CDR3 DNA: TGTGCCAGCAGCCAAGGGGGATGGACCGGGGAGCTGTTTTTT; CDR3 protein: CASSQGGWTGELFF
J gene: TRBJ2-1; clone size: many; D gene: -; V gene: TRBV7-6; CDR3 DNA: TGTGCCAGCAGCTTCCCCCGGGACAAGCAGTTCTTC; CDR3 protein: CASSFPRDKQFF
J gene: TRBJ1-6; clone size: -; D gene: -; V gene: TRBV7-8; CDR3 DNA: TGTGCCAGCAGCTTAGAGGGACGTTTGGTAGTTTCACCCCTCCACTTT; CDR3 protein: CASSLEGRLVVSPLHF
J gene: TRBJ2-3; clone size: few; D gene: -; V gene: TRBV30; CDR3 DNA: TGTGCCTGGAGTGTAACCCCAAACACAGATACGCAGTATTTT; CDR3 protein: CAWSVTPNTDTQYF
J gene: TRBJ2-1; clone size: many; D gene: -; V gene: TRBV11-2; CDR3 DNA: TGTGCCAGCAGGGGGGGACAGGGTCCTTCTAGCGGGAACTACAATGAGCAGTTCTTC; CDR3 protein: CASRGGQGPSSGNYNEQFF
J gene: TRBJ2-3; clone size: many; D gene: -; V gene: TRBV11-2; CDR3 DNA: TGTGCCAGCAGCTTAGGCCCCTCACCAAATACGCAGTATTTT; CDR3 protein: CASSLGPSPNTQYF
J gene: TRBJ2-5; clone size: many; D gene: -; V gene: TRBV4-1; CDR3 DNA: TGCGCCAGCAGCCAAGTGGAGCGGCTTATAGAGACCCAGTACTTC; CDR3 protein: CASSQVERLIETQYF
J gene: TRBJ2-5; clone size: many; D gene: -; V gene: TRBV20-1; CDR3 DNA: TGCAGTGCGGAGCAGAATTTACAAGAGACCCAGTACTTC; CDR3 protein: CSAEQNLQETQYF
J gene: TRBJ2-5; clone size: -; D gene: -; V gene: TRBV30; CDR3 DNA: TGTGCCTGGGGACAGTCTAGAGGAGAGACCCAGTACTTC; CDR3 protein: CAWGQSRGETQYF
J gene: TRBJ1-4; clone size: many; D gene: TRBD1; V gene: TRBV7-9; CDR3 DNA: TGTGCCAGCAGAACAGGGGCGGGAGAGGAAAAACTGTTTTTT; CDR3 protein: CASRTGAGEEKLFF
J gene: TRBJ1-6; clone size: many; D gene: -; V gene: TRBV7-2; CDR3 DNA: TGTGCCAGCAGCTTATGGGCCTCTTCGACGGGATCACCCCTCCACTTT; CDR3 protein: CASSLWASSTGSPLHF
J gene: TRBJ2-3; clone size: few; D gene: TRBD2; V gene: TRBV7-2; CDR3 DNA: TGTGCCAGCAGCTTAGGTTCTAGCGGTGGGTCAGATACGCAGTATTTT; CDR3 protein: CASSLGSSGGSDTQYF
J gene: TRBJ2-1; clone size: many; D gene: -; V gene: TRBV14; CDR3 DNA: TGTGCCAGCAGCCAAGTAGGGACCTCCTACAATGAGCAGTTCTTC; CDR3 protein: CASSQVGTSYNEQFF
J gene: TRBJ2-1; clone size: many; D gene: TRBD2; V gene: TRBV29-1; CDR3 DNA: TGCAGCGGCGAGACTAGCGGGGTTAACAATGAGCAGTTCTTC; CDR3 protein: CSGETSGVNNEQFF
J gene: TRBJ2-3; clone size: many; D gene: -; V gene: TRBV5-1; CDR3 DNA: TGCGCCAGCAGCTTGGGGGGCCCAGATACGCAGTATTTT; CDR3 protein: CASSLGGPDTQYF
J gene: TRBJ2-1; clone size: few; D gene: TRBD2; V gene: TRBV7-8; CDR3 DNA: TGTGCCACTCGGGGACTAGCGGAATACAATGAGCAGTTCTTC; CDR3 protein: CATRGLAEYNEQFF
J gene: TRBJ1-5; clone size: many; D gene: TRBD1; V gene: TRBV5-1; CDR3 DNA: TGCGCCAGCAGCGTTGACAGGGGGCATCAGCCCCAGCATTTT; CDR3 protein: CASSVDRGHQPQHF
J gene: TRBJ2-3; clone size: many; D gene: TRBD2; V gene: TRBV5-1; CDR3 DNA: TGCGCCAGCAGCTTCGGACTAGCGGGAGACATTGGCACAGATACGCAGTATTTT; CDR3 protein: CASSFGLAGDIGTDTQYF
J gene: TRBJ2-2; clone size: many; D gene: TRBD2; V gene: TRBV5-1; CDR3 DNA: TGCGCCAGCAGCTTGTTTGGCCAGGGCGCTAGCGGGGACACCGGGGAGCTGTTTTTT; CDR3 protein: CASSLFGQGASGDTGELFF
J gene: TRBJ2-3; clone size: many; D gene: -; V gene: TRBV12-3/TRBV12-4; CDR3 DNA: TGTGCCAGCAGCTCCGAGTTTAGCACAGATACGCAGTATTTT; CDR3 protein: CASSSEFSTDTQYF
J gene: TRBJ2-5; clone size: many; D gene: TRBD2; V gene: TRBV5-1; CDR3 DNA: TGCGCCAGCAGCTCGGGACTAGCCGAAGAGACCCAGTACTTC; CDR3 protein: CASSSGLAEETQYF
J gene: TRBJ1-2; clone size: few; D gene: TRBD1; V gene: TRBV6-5; CDR3 DNA: TGTGCCAGCAGTTACTCAGGGGGCAACTATGGCTACACCTTC; CDR3 protein: CASSYSGGNYGYTF
J gene: TRBJ1-1; clone size: -; D gene: -; V gene: TRBV5-6; CDR3 DNA: TGTGCCAGCAGCCGGGAAGGGCGAGGCACTGAAGCTTTCTTT; CDR3 protein: CASSREGRGTEAFF
J gene: TRBJ2-5; clone size: -; D gene: -; V gene: TRBV20-1; CDR3 DNA: TGCAGTGCTAGAGATTATGTGGAACCCCAAGAGACCCAGTACTTC; CDR3 protein: CSARDYVEPQETQYF
J gene: TRBJ2-3; clone size: many; D gene: -; V gene: TRBV3-1; CDR3 DNA: TGTGCCAGCAGCCAAGCTTGGCAGGCAACGATGCAGTATTTT; CDR3 protein: CASSQAWQATMQYF
J gene: TRBJ2-3; clone size: -; D gene: TRBD1; V gene: TRBV18; CDR3 DNA: TGTGCCAGCTCACCACCAATCGGACAGGGCCCCACAGATACGCAGTATTTT; CDR3 protein: CASSPPIGQGPTDTQYF
J gene: TRBJ2-1; clone size: many; D gene: TRBD1; V gene: TRBV5-1; CDR3 DNA: TGCGCCAGCAGCCTCAGGGGGGAGCAGTTCTTC; CDR3 protein: CASSLRGEQFF
J gene: TRBJ2-3; clone size: many; D gene: -; V gene: TRBV5-1; CDR3 DNA: TGCGCCAGCAAGCCGATCAGCACAGATACGCAGTATTTT; CDR3 protein: CASKPISTDTQYF